A single sample gave rise to the 10 T cell receptor beta chains below, sequenced in a study of response to subunit inactivated influenza vaccine. A single record per CDR3 protein comes from TCRdb applying MiXCR to the RT-PCR reads. Among 400,000 to 650,000 distinct CDR3 sequences listed, approximately 7.8% were seen once. This sample comprised PBMCs from blood, obtained 23 months after vaccination. The receptors come from a man between 50 and 75 years old who received an inactivated influenza vaccine.

This clonotype was found a few times. V and J are TRBV6-4 and TRBJ2-1; TRBD1 aligns across 7 bases. The junction had 8 bases not matched to a gene; V was cut back by 4 bases and J by 5 bases. There are 15 residues in the CDR3. Germline assignment: CDR1 MRHNA and CDR2 SNTAGT. CDR3 nucleotide sequence: TGTGCCAGCAGTGTCTGGGGACAGCTGGACAATGAGCAGTTCTTC. This codes for CASSVWGQLDNEQFF.

This clonotype was recorded a few times. The chain carries TRBV12-3 or TRBV12-4 and TRBJ2-7; 9 bases line up with TRBD2. The CDR3 covers 15 residues. The J segment lost 6 bases and the V segment lost 1 base, leaving 7 bases of the junction unmatched. CDR3 sequence (DNA): TGTGCCAGCAGTTTAGGTAGTAGCGGGAGTGGCGAGCAGTACTTC. This encodes CASSLGSSGSGEQYF.

The chain couples TRBV11-2 to TRBJ2-3, with D perhaps TRBD1 (6 bases). The CDR3 runs to 16 residues. Trimming removed 0 bases from V and 1 base from J, with 11 bases in between. Per germline, CDR1 SGHAT and CDR2 FQNNGV. CDR3 loop: CASSLEGAHGTDTQYF. The CDR3 DNA reads TGTGCCAGCAGCTTAGAGGGGGCGCATGGCACAGATACGCAGTATTTT.

Here the CDR3 reads CASSLTPAGDTRTGELFF. The CDR3 DNA reads TGTGCCAGCAGCTTAACCCCAGCGGGAGACACGAGGACCGGGGAGCTGTTTTTT. The V gene is TRBV7-3, the J gene TRBJ2-2, with 8 bases identical to TRBD2. Germline assignment: CDR1 SGHTA and CDR2 FQGTGA. V lost 0 bases and J lost 5; bases outside the gene matches: 11. The CDR3 is made up of 18 amino acids.

This clonotype was detected only a few times. The chain carries TRBV11-2 and TRBJ2-4; D remains ambiguous. Germline loops: CDR1 SGHAT, CDR2 FQNNGV. The CDR3 spans 14 residues. V was trimmed by 5 bases and J by 8 bases, leaving 16 bases between them. CDR3: CASSPGPPPHIQYF. DNA for the CDR3: TGTGCCAGCAGCCCGGGCCCGCCCCCGCACATTCAGTACTTC.

Only a few counts were recorded for this clonotype. Written as DNA, the CDR3 is TGTGCCAGCAGCCATCGCAAACTAGCGGGGATAAGCACCGGGGAGCTGTTTTTT. Translated: CASSHRKLAGISTGELFF. The chain has TRBV3-1 and TRBJ2-2; 10 bases map to TRBD2. This CDR3 spans 18 amino acids. The junction had 11 bases not matched to a gene; V was cut back by 3 bases and J by 4 bases. Looked up from germline, CDR1 is LGHDT and CDR2 is YNNKEL (reference sequence).

This chain connects TRBV10-3 to TRBJ2-7; D is uncertain. Trimming removed 1 base at V and 6 bases at J, with 10 bases between. CDR1 ENHRY and CDR2 SYGVKD come from the germline V gene. The CDR3 loop spans 13 amino acids. This chain's CDR3 is CAISELAVGEQYF. CDR3 coding DNA: TGTGCCATCAGTGAGTTGGCGGTGGGCGAGCAGTACTTC.

This clonotype was counted a few times. The rearrangement joins TRBV2 to TRBJ1-5; TRBD1 is a possible D gene (5 bases). Germline CDR1 and CDR2: SNHLY and FYNNEI. V was pared by 3 bases and J by 2 bases, with 8 bases between. CDR3 length: 14 residues. The CDR3 DNA is TGTGCCAGCAGTGAGGGGGACGGCAATCAGCCCCAGCATTTT. Its translation: CASSEGDGNQPQHF.

The V call is TRBV5-1, the J call TRBJ1-1; 7 nucleotides align to TRBD1. The CDR3 totals 15 residues. The trim removed 4 bases at V and 4 bases at J, leaving 10 bases unmatched. Germline CDR1 reads SGHRS; CDR2 reads YFSETQ. The DNA of the CDR3 is TGCGCCAGCAGCCTAGACTCGGGACAGCTCACTGAAGCTTTCTTT. This sequence encodes CASSLDSGQLTEAFF.

This clonotype was observed a handful of times. The V call is TRBV20-1, the J call TRBJ2-1; D might be TRBD2 (5 bases). The CDR3 loop spans 14 amino acids. V was cut by 1 base and J by 3 bases, with 10 bases left in between. Germline V gives CDR1 DFQATT, CDR2 SNEGSKA (reference sequence). CDR3 in DNA: TGCAGTGCTAGAGCGGTGCGGGTCTACAATGAGCAGTTCTTC. This encodes CSARAVRVYNEQFF.